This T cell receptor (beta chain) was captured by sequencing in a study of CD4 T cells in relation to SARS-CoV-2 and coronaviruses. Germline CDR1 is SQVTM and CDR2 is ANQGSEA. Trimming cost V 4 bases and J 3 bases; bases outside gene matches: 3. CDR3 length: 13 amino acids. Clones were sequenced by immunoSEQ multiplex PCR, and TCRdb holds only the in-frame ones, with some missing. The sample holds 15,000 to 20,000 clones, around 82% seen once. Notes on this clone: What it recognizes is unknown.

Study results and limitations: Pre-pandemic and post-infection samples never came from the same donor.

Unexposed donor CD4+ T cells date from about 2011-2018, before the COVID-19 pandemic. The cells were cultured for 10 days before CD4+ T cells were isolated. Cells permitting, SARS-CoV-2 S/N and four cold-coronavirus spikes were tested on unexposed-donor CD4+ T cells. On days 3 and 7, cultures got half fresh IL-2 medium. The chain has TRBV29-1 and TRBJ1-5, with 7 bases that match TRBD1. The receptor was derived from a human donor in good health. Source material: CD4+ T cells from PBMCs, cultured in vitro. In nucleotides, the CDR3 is TGCAGCGTTGCCGGACAGGTCAATCAGCCCCAGCATTTT. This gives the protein CSVAGQVNQPQHF.